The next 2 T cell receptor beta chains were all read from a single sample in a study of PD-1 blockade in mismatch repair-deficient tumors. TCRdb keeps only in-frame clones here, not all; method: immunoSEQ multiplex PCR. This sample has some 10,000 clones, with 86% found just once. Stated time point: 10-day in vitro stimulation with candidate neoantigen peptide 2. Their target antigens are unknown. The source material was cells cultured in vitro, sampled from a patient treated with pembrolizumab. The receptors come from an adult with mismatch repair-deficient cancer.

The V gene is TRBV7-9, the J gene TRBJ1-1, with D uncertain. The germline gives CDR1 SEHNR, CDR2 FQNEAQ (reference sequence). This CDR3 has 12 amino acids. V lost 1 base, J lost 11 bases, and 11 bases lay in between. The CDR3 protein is CASSLVSSGAFF. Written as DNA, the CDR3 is TGTGCCAGCAGCTTAGTATCGTCCGGGGCTTTCTTT.

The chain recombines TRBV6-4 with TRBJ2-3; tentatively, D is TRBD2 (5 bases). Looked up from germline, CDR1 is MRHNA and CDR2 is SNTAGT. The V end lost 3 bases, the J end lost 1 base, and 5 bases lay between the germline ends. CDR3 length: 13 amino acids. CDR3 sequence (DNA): TGTGCCAGCAGTGAAGCGGGCACAGATACGCAGTATTTT. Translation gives CASSEAGTDTQYF.